This record looks at one TCR beta chain sequence and its context. The entry originates in a study of OX40 agonist ivuxolimab in advanced cancers. V dropped 5 bases and J dropped 5; count of bases not matched to a gene: 13. The germline V gene has CDR1 MDHEN and CDR2 SYDVKM. The CDR3 consists of 18 residues. The method was immunoSEQ multiplex PCR; TCRdb's version includes in-frame clones alone and lacks a portion of them. The sample includes tens of thousands of clones, nearly 90% of them seen just once. This chain joins TRBV28 and TRBJ2-5, with 14 positions matching TRBD2. The sample consisted of CD4+ or CD8+ T cells sorted from blood, taken in a trial of the OX40 agonist ivuxolimab. The sequence was obtained from an adult with an advanced solid tumor such as melanoma, head and neck, liver or kidney cancer. The CDR3 coding sequence is TGTGCCAGCAGTCCGGGACTAGCGGGAGCGAACGTTTTGGAGACCCAGTACTTC. It codes for CASSPGLAGANVLETQYF.